These T cell receptor beta chains were read from a single sample in a study of blood T cell repertoires in COVID-19. TCRdb's table, derived via immunoSEQ multiplex PCR, lists solely in-frame clones and lacks some. The sample lists about 81,000 clones; around 92% were seen once. Sequences were obtained from peripheral blood. The receptors originated from a woman aged 45 to 65 in a cohort sampled during active COVID-19. Each CDR3 is given with its conserved first and last residue. The D gene is left open where the match is weak. For some rows the clone size is stated as once, few or many, or as a class when expanded; others skip it.

d_call: -; j_call: TRBJ2-2; v_call: TRBV9; clone_size: -; cdr3_aa: CASSVEPGNTGELFF; cdr3_nt: TGTGCCAGCAGCGTAGAACCAGGGAACACCGGGGAGCTGTTTTTT
d_call: TRBD2; j_call: TRBJ2-2; v_call: TRBV30; clone_size: once; cdr3_aa: CAWRASGGQFGELFF; cdr3_nt: TGTGCCTGGAGAGCTAGCGGGGGGCAGTTCGGGGAGCTGTTTTTT
d_call: TRBD1; j_call: TRBJ2-1; v_call: TRBV7-3; clone_size: -; cdr3_aa: CASSLRGQGESYNEQFF; cdr3_nt: TGTGCCAGCAGCTTAAGAGGACAGGGGGAATCCTACAATGAGCAGTTCTTC
d_call: TRBD1; j_call: TRBJ2-1; v_call: TRBV4-1; clone_size: -; cdr3_aa: CASSQRRDRGGNEQFF; cdr3_nt: TGCGCCAGCAGCCAGCGGCGGGACAGGGGAGGGAATGAGCAGTTCTTC
d_call: -; j_call: TRBJ1-2; v_call: TRBV24-1; clone_size: -; cdr3_aa: CATSDLGRDYGYTF; cdr3_nt: TGTGCCACCAGTGATTTGGGGAGGGACTATGGCTACACCTTC
d_call: TRBD2; j_call: TRBJ2-7; v_call: TRBV28; clone_size: -; cdr3_aa: CASSPRGFSGGEQYF; cdr3_nt: TGTGCCAGCAGTCCACGTGGGTTTAGCGGGGGTGAGCAGTACTTC
d_call: -; j_call: TRBJ2-7; v_call: TRBV21-1; clone_size: -; cdr3_aa: CASSKGQTPGLAGFGYEQYF; cdr3_nt: TGTGCCAGCAGCAAAGGCCAAACCCCCGGACTAGCGGGATTTGGGTACGAGCAGTACTTC
d_call: -; j_call: TRBJ1-2; v_call: TRBV27; clone_size: -; cdr3_aa: CASRPATGLGIYGYTF; cdr3_nt: TGTGCCAGCAGACCCGCTACAGGCCTTGGGATCTATGGCTACACCTTC
d_call: -; j_call: TRBJ1-5; v_call: TRBV27; clone_size: -; cdr3_aa: CASSFAPGYSNQPQHF; cdr3_nt: TGTGCCAGCAGTTTTGCTCCGGGTTATAGCAATCAGCCCCAGCATTTT
d_call: TRBD2; j_call: TRBJ2-7; v_call: TRBV7-3; clone_size: -; cdr3_aa: CASSLTGTSGGAGNEQYF; cdr3_nt: TGTGCCAGCAGCTTAACTGGGACTAGCGGGGGGGCCGGTAACGAGCAGTACTTC
d_call: -; j_call: TRBJ2-5; v_call: TRBV5-1; clone_size: -; cdr3_aa: CASSFLGAQETQYF; cdr3_nt: TGCGCCAGCAGCTTCCTAGGAGCCCAAGAGACCCAGTACTTC
d_call: -; j_call: TRBJ2-7; v_call: TRBV19; clone_size: few; cdr3_aa: CASRISGVSYEQYF; cdr3_nt: TGTGCCAGTAGGATATCAGGGGTCTCCTACGAGCAGTACTTC
d_call: -; j_call: TRBJ2-7; v_call: TRBV28; clone_size: -; cdr3_aa: CASSTALQGGYEQYF; cdr3_nt: TGTGCCAGCAGCACCGCACTACAGGGGGGGTACGAGCAGTACTTC
d_call: TRBD2; j_call: TRBJ2-3; v_call: TRBV6-5; clone_size: -; cdr3_aa: CASSSPGLGTDTQYF; cdr3_nt: TGTGCCAGCAGTTCCCCGGGACTAGGCACAGATACGCAGTATTTT
d_call: -; j_call: TRBJ1-5; v_call: TRBV19; clone_size: once; cdr3_aa: CASRTGKPLAGNQPQHF; cdr3_nt: TGTGCCAGTCGGACGGGAAAACCGTTAGCAGGCAATCAGCCCCAGCATTTT
d_call: TRBD1; j_call: TRBJ2-2; v_call: TRBV18; clone_size: -; cdr3_aa: CASSPDIWTGGPGELFF; cdr3_nt: TGTGCCAGCTCACCCGACATATGGACAGGGGGCCCCGGGGAGCTGTTTTTT
d_call: -; j_call: TRBJ2-7; v_call: TRBV5-1; clone_size: -; cdr3_aa: CASSLRGGRNEQYF; cdr3_nt: TGCGCCAGCAGCTTAAGGGGTGGGCGGAACGAGCAGTACTTC
d_call: -; j_call: TRBJ1-5; v_call: TRBV14; clone_size: few; cdr3_aa: CASSPTGPGNSNQPQHF; cdr3_nt: TGTGCCAGCAGCCCGACGGGTCCCGGAAATAGCAATCAGCCCCAGCATTTT
d_call: TRBD2; j_call: TRBJ2-7; v_call: TRBV11-2; clone_size: few; cdr3_aa: CASSLQAGGTYEQYF; cdr3_nt: TGTGCCAGCAGCTTACAGGCGGGGGGGACCTACGAGCAGTACTTC
d_call: TRBD2; j_call: TRBJ2-3; v_call: TRBV27; clone_size: -; cdr3_aa: CASSFLAGGLGNTQYF; cdr3_nt: TGTGCCAGCAGTTTTCTAGCGGGGGGGCTTGGAAATACGCAGTATTTT
d_call: -; j_call: TRBJ2-5; v_call: TRBV7-9; clone_size: -; cdr3_aa: CASSLPGSETQYF; cdr3_nt: TGTGCCAGCAGCTTGCCTGGCTCGGAGACCCAGTACTTC
d_call: TRBD1; j_call: TRBJ2-5; v_call: TRBV7-9; clone_size: -; cdr3_aa: CASGQGQTQYF; cdr3_nt: TGTGCCAGTGGACAGGGACAGACCCAGTACTTC
d_call: TRBD2; j_call: TRBJ2-1; v_call: TRBV5-1; clone_size: -; cdr3_aa: CASSLRLAGNNEQFF; cdr3_nt: TGCGCCAGCAGCTTGCGGCTAGCGGGGAACAATGAGCAGTTCTTC
d_call: TRBD1; j_call: TRBJ2-3; v_call: TRBV2; clone_size: -; cdr3_aa: CATGRDRGADTQYF; cdr3_nt: TGTGCCACTGGCCGGGACAGGGGTGCAGATACGCAGTATTTT
d_call: -; j_call: TRBJ1-5; v_call: TRBV6-6; clone_size: -; cdr3_aa: CASSKTEYSNQPQHF; cdr3_nt: TGTGCCAGCAGCAAGACAGAATATAGCAATCAGCCCCAGCATTTT
d_call: TRBD1; j_call: TRBJ1-5; v_call: TRBV28; clone_size: -; cdr3_aa: CASSSRGLRQPQHF; cdr3_nt: TGTGCCAGCAGTTCCAGGGGGCTCCGACAGCCCCAGCATTTT
d_call: TRBD1; j_call: TRBJ2-2; v_call: TRBV24-1; clone_size: -; cdr3_aa: CATSDPPDRAHTGELFF; cdr3_nt: TGTGCCACCAGTGATCCCCCCGACAGGGCTCACACCGGGGAGCTGTTTTTT
d_call: -; j_call: TRBJ1-5; v_call: TRBV5-6; clone_size: -; cdr3_aa: CASNLRTNSNQPQHF; cdr3_nt: TGTGCCAGCAACTTGCGTACAAACAGCAATCAGCCCCAGCATTTT
d_call: -; j_call: TRBJ1-1; v_call: TRBV28; clone_size: once; cdr3_aa: CASGSPGVHTEAFF; cdr3_nt: TGTGCCAGCGGTTCGCCCGGTGTGCACACTGAAGCTTTCTTT